The T cell receptor (beta chain) under discussion was sequenced for a study of vaccination and CD4 T cells after COVID-19. Turning to the study itself: Cells received overlapping spike peptides from SARS-CoV-2, HCoV-NL63, HCoV-OC43 and HCoV-229E as stimulation. Cultures acting as controls obtained a CEFX pool, an HIV-1 Nef pool, or no peptide.

Germline CDR1 is SEHNR and CDR2 is FQNEAQ (reference sequence). Trimming stripped 5 bases from V and 3 bases from J, with 16 bases between. There are 16 residues in the CDR3. As for treatment: roughly 10-day PBMC culture with coronavirus spike peptide pools or control peptides (ViraFEST assay). Sequenced with the Oncomine TCR Beta short-read assay was DNA taken from cultured CD4+ T cells. Researchers extracted genomic DNA from CD4+ T cells that had been cultured. A single record per CDR3 protein comes from TCRdb applying MiXCR to the PCR reads. This table holds roughly 17,000 distinct CDR3 sequences, approximately 22% found once. This clonotype appeared a few times. Antigen: not known.

The sample comprised cultured CD4+ T cells from blood. The clonotype was recovered from a human donor with COVID-19. The rearrangement joins TRBV7-9 to TRBJ1-4; D is perhaps TRBD1 (5 bases). CDR3 nucleotides: TGTGCCAGCAGCCATCCCCGGGGGGAGGCTAATGAAAAACTGTTTTTT. Residues: CASSHPRGEANEKLFF.